This passage covers 6 T cell receptor beta chains from one sample sequenced in a study of shared clonotypes between healthy human individuals. Assay: immunoSEQ multiplex PCR; the TCRdb copy retains only in-frame clones and omits some. The table shows approximately 1.1 million clones, with around 82% occurring only once. The sequencing input was memory CD4+ T cells from PBMCs. Specified subset: CD45RA-negative fraction. All receptors come from a man between 18 and 35 years old in good health. Some clones in this sample may be carry-over from other donors' samples.

The J gene is TRBJ2-7, the V gene TRBV23-1, with D uncertain. TRBV23-1 is marked as an open reading frame, function uncertain. CDR3 length: 13 residues. V shed 3 bases and J shed 6 bases, with 12 bases lying between them. In DNA form, the CDR3 reads TGCGCCAGCAGTCATACGAGATCCGCCGAGCAGTACTTC. This translates into CASSHTRSAEQYF.

The gene calls are TRBV29-1 and TRBJ2-3; D gene unclear. Germline V gene data show CDR1 as SQVTM and CDR2 as ANQGSEA. Trimming took 5 bases from V and 1 from J, leaving 4 bases between them. This CDR3 is 11 amino acids long. The CDR3: CSVLRTDTQYF. The CDR3 DNA is TGCAGCGTTCTTCGCACAGATACGCAGTATTTT.

The chain couples TRBV5-1 to TRBJ1-3; D call uncertain. Germline CDR1 reads SGHRS; CDR2 reads YFSETQ. V lost 7 bases and J 0 bases, leaving 11 bases between the germline ends. This CDR3 is 14 amino acids long. CDR3: CASCDGHSGNTIYF. The CDR3 DNA is TGCGCCAGCTGCGACGGCCACTCTGGAAACACCATATATTTT.

The chain carries TRBV29-1 and TRBJ2-5; 12 nucleotides match TRBD2. Per the germline V gene, CDR1 is SQVTM and CDR2 is ANQGSEA. The CDR3 extends over 15 amino acids. V was pared by 6 bases and J by 5 bases, with 10 bases of the junction left unmatched. The CDR3 sequence is CSVVGLAGPGETQYF. CDR3 in DNA: TGCAGCGTCGTTGGACTAGCGGGACCGGGGGAGACCCAGTACTTC.

The chain combines TRBV7-9 with TRBJ2-2; D not certain. The CDR3 loop spans 15 amino acids. V was shortened by 1 base and J by 6 bases, with 12 bases between the two germline ends. Germline lookup yields CDR1 SEHNR and CDR2 FQNEAQ (reference sequence). The DNA of the CDR3 is TGTGCCAGCAGCTTAGGACCTGGGTACGCCGGGGAGCTGTTTTTT. Protein product: CASSLGPGYAGELFF.

The V call is TRBV18, the J call TRBJ2-2; D not certain. The CDR3 is made up of 17 amino acids. Deletions cut 6 bases from V and 8 bases from J, with 25 bases between. Germline CDR1 reads KGHSH; CDR2 reads LQKENI. The CDR3 loop reads CASSLIPGPSVGGELFF. CDR3 DNA sequence: TGTGCCAGCTCCCTGATCCCGGGCCCCTCGGTAGGAGGGGAGCTGTTTTTT.